The 14 T cell receptor beta chains given below trace back to one sample, sequenced in a study of CD8+ T cells in alopecia areata. Extraction of RNA preceded its reverse transcription into cDNA, which served as the sequencing template. Assay: immunoSEQ multiplex PCR; the TCRdb copy retains only in-frame clones and omits some. The profile shows about 180,000 clones, about 67% of them singletons. Specimen: CD8+ T cells sorted from blood, collected at week 0. These receptors all stem from a human donor with alopecia areata.

The chain is built from TRBV6-1 and TRBJ2-3; D assignment may be TRBD1 or TRBD2 (5 bases each). This CDR3 is built from 16 residues. Germline values: CDR1 MNHNS, CDR2 SASEGT. Trimming took off 4 bases at V and 1 base at J, with 15 bases between the two ends. CDR3 protein: CASSVGAMGGTDTQYF. Here the CDR3 DNA reads TGTGCCAGCAGTGTAGGGGCGATGGGGGGCACAGATACGCAGTATTTT.

CDR3 nucleotide sequence: TGTGCCAGCAATGGTCCCGGGGAGCTGTTTTTT. The encoded protein is CASNGPGELFF. The chain is built from TRBV6-1 and TRBJ2-2; D is unresolved. CDR3 size: 11 residues. Trimming cost V 7 bases and J 6 bases, with 6 bases left between them. Germline V gene data show CDR1 as MNHNS and CDR2 as SASEGT.

In the case of this clone: Other nucleotide sequences from this sample produce the same CDR3. The chain couples TRBV6-5 to TRBJ2-5; D gene ambiguous. The germline CDR1 and CDR2 sequences are MNHEY and SVGAGI. Deletions cut 0 bases from V and 5 bases from J, with 4 bases between. This CDR3 contains 12 residues. DNA of the CDR3: TGTGCCAGCAGTTACTCGGGGGAGACCCAGTACTTC. Its protein is CASSYSGETQYF.

The chain links TRBV30 to TRBJ1-4; possibly TRBD1 for D (6 bases). The length of the CDR3 is 11 residues. Trimming removed 7 bases at V and 12 bases at J, with 15 bases between. Germline CDR1 GTSNPN, CDR2 SVGIG (reference sequence). CDR3 protein: CALRTAGELFF. The CDR3 bases are TGTGCCTTGAGGACAGCCGGGGAACTGTTTTTT.

The chain is built from TRBV5-1 and TRBJ2-1; 11 bases line up with TRBD2. With 4 bases clipped from V and 0 bases from J, the junction kept 6 bases outside the gene matches. The CDR3 totals 17 residues. Per the germline V gene, CDR1 is SGHRS and CDR2 is YFSETQ. The CDR3 coding sequence is TGCGCCAGCAGCGTGACTAGCGGGGCGAACTCCTACAATGAGCAGTTCTTC. Protein product: CASSVTSGANSYNEQFF.

In its sample, this clone was seen once. The gene calls are TRBV7-2 and TRBJ2-5, with D possibly called TRBD1 or TRBD2 (5 bases each). The CDR3 spans 14 residues. The V end was cut by 1 base, the J end by 3 bases, with 9 bases between. Germline V gene sequence: CDR1 SGHTA, CDR2 FQGNSA. CDR3 coding DNA: TGTGCCAGCAGCTTAGTAGGGACCAAAGAGACCCAGTACTTC. Its translation: CASSLVGTKETQYF.

This chain joins TRBV23-1 and TRBJ2-7, with D unresolved. TRBV23-1 is sorted into the ORF group, with uncertain function. The V and J ends lost 10 bases and 4 bases respectively, with 14 bases between them. The CDR3 is 12 amino acids. CDR3 DNA: TGCGCCACCACCGTGGGCCCTTACGAGCAGTACTTC. This translates into CATTVGPYEQYF.

V is TRBV13 and J is TRBJ1-1; D gene unclear. The CDR3 consists of 13 residues. Germline-derived CDR1 and CDR2 are PRHDT and FYEKMQ (reference sequence). V dropped 4 bases and J dropped 7 bases, with 13 bases sitting between them. The chain's CDR3 is CASSYTRKLEAFF. DNA of the CDR3: TGTGCCAGCAGCTACACAAGAAAGCTTGAAGCTTTCTTT.

This chain links TRBV19 with TRBJ1-1; D is unclear. Trimming left V 8 bases short and J 2 bases short, with 3 bases between. From germline, CDR1 is LNHDA and CDR2 SQIVND (reference sequence). The CDR3 extends over 10 amino acids. The CDR3 DNA follows: TGTGCCAGTTCTAACACTGAAGCTTTCTTT. Translation: CASSNTEAFF.

This clone came up a few times. The rearrangement links TRBV4-1 to TRBJ2-7; TRBD1 matches 7 bases. This CDR3 region has 15 residues. Per the germline V gene, CDR1 is MGHRA and CDR2 is YSYEKL. Trimming cost V 6 bases and J 0 bases; bases outside gene matches: 8. The CDR3 spells CASSIQDRNSYEQYF. CDR3 nucleotides: TGCGCCAGCAGTATTCAGGACAGGAACTCCTACGAGCAGTACTTC.

V gene TRBV10-2 combines with J gene TRBJ2-7; D gene uncertain. V lost 9 bases to trimming and J lost 3 bases, with 15 bases between them. The CDR3 has 13 amino acids. CDR1 and CDR2 (germline): WSHSY, SAAADI. As DNA, the CDR3 is TGCGCCAGTGAGTCTGGCGTCGACTACGAGCAGTACTTC. Its protein is CASESGVDYEQYF.

This clone was seen a handful of times. Additional DNA sequences in this sample encode the identical CDR3. The gene calls are TRBV29-1 and TRBJ2-1; D gene ambiguous. Trimming cost V 4 bases and J 5 bases, with 6 bases left between them. This CDR3 has 11 amino acids. The germline CDR1 and CDR2 sequences are SQVTM and ANQGSEA. The chain's CDR3 is CSVGQDNEQFF. The DNA for the CDR3 is TGCAGCGTTGGACAAGACAATGAGCAGTTCTTC.

The chain's CDR3 is CASSYGGAGTGELFF. In nucleotides, the CDR3 is TGTGCCAGCAGCTACGGAGGTGCGGGCACCGGGGAGCTGTTTTTT. J is TRBJ2-2 and V is TRBV7-7, with D tentatively TRBD2 (5 bases). The CDR3 runs 15 residues. V was cut by 4 bases and J by 4 bases, with 13 bases left in between. The germline CDR1 and CDR2 sequences are SSHAT and FNYEAQ (reference sequence). Combining the CDR3 with reference TRBV7-7 and TRBJ2-2 gives the whole variable domain GAGVSQSPRYKVTKRGQDVTLRCDPISSHATLYWYQQALGQGPEFLTYFNYEAQPDKSGLPSDRFSAERPEGSISTLTIQRTEQRDSAMYRCASSYGGAGTGELFFGEGSRLTVL.

This clone was counted only a few times. V usage is TRBV27 and J usage is TRBJ1-2, with 9 bases aligning to TRBD1. Germline trimming cut 3 bases from V and 8 bases from J; bases unmatched to any gene: 4. In germline, CDR1 is MNHEY, CDR2 SMNVEV (reference sequence). CDR3 length: 13 residues. The CDR3 sequence is CASSLGQGGGYTF. The CDR3 region has the DNA TGTGCCAGCAGTTTGGGACAGGGCGGCGGCTACACCTTC.